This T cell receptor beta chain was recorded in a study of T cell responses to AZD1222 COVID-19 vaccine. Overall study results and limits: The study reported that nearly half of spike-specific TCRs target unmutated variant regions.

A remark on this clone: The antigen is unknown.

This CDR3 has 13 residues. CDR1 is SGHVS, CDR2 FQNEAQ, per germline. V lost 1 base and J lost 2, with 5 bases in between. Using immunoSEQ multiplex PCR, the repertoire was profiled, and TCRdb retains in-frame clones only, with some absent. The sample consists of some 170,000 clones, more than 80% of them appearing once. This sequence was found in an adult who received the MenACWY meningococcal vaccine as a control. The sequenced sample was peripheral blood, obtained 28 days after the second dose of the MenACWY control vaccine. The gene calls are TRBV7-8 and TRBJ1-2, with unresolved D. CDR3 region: CASSLGGNYGYTF. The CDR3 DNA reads TGTGCCAGCAGCTTAGGCGGGAACTATGGCTACACCTTC.